This paragraph covers one T cell receptor (beta chain) sequence. No antigen is known for it. A single base separates this from a much larger clone, so it may be a read error. These data belong to a study of post-analysis software for immune sequencing data. Study conclusions and caveats: Patients carried roughly five TRBV segments more frequently than controls did, and TRBV5-6, TRBV5-1 and TRBV20-1 were among them.

This CDR3 comprises 14 residues. In germline, CDR1 is SGHKS, CDR2 YYEKEE (reference sequence). Unique molecular identifiers tagged the TCR beta cDNA libraries. T cells numbering roughly 0.9 to 11 million gave rise to roughly 0.5 million cDNA molecules. TCRdb called the PCR reads again in MiXCR, with one record for every CDR3 protein. The repertoire holds about 760,000 distinct CDR3 sequences, less than 35% seen once, with 0.5% to 0.6% in the top ten. This clonotype originated in a girl under 18 with multiple sclerosis. The gene calls are TRBV5-5 and TRBJ2-7, with 7 bases matching TRBD1. Sequencing input: blood. The chain's CDR3 is CANSFSQGAYEQYF. The CDR3 DNA sequence: TGTGCCAACAGCTTTAGTCAGGGGGCCTACGAGCAGTACTTC. Full variable domain (remainder filled in from reference TRBV5-5 and TRBJ2-7): DAGVTQSPTHLIKTRGQQVTLRCSPISGHKSVSWYQQVLGQGPQFIFQYYEKEERGRGNFPDRFSARQFPNYSSELNVNALLLGDSALYLCANSFSQGAYEQYFGPGTRLTVT.